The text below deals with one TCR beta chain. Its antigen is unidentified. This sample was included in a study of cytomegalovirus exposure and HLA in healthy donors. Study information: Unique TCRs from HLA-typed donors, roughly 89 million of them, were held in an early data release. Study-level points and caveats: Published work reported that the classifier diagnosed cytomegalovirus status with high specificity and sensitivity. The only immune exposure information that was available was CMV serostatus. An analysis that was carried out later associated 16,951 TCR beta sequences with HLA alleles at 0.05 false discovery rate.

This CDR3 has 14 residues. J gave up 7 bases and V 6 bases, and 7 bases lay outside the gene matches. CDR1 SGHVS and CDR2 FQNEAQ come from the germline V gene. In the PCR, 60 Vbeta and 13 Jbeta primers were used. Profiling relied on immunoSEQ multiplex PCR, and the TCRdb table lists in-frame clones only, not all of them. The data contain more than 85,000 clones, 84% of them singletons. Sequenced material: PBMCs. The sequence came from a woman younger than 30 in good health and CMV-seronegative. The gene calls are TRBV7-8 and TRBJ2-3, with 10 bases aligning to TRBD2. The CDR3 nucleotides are TGTGCCAGCAGGTTGGAGCGGGGGGGACATACGCAGTATTTT. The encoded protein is CASRLERGGHTQYF. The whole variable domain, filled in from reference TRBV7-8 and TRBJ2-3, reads GAGVSQSPRYKVAKRGQDVALRCDPISGHVSLFWYQQALGQGPEFLTYFQNEAQLDKSGLPSDRFFAERPEGSVSTLKIQRTQQEDSAVYLCASRLERGGHTQYFGPGTRLTVL.